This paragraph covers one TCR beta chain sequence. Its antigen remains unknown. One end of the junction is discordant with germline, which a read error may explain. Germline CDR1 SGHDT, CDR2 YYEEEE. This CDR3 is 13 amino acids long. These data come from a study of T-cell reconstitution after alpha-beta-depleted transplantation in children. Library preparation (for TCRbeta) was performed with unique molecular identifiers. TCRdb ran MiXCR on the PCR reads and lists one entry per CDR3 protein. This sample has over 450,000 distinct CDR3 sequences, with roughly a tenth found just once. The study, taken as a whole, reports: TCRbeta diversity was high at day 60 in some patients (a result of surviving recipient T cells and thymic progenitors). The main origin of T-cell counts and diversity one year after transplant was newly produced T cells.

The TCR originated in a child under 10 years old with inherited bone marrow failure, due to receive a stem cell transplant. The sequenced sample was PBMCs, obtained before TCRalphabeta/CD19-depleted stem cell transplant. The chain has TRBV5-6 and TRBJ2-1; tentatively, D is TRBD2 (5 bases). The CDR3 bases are TGTGCCAGCAGTGGACTGTCCTACAATGACCAGTTCTTC. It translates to CASSGLSYNDQFF.